The sequence of this T cell receptor beta chain was determined in a study of cytomegalovirus exposure and HLA in healthy donors (dated by TCRdb to between 2016 and 2019). In terms of the full investigation: An earlier analysis of several hundred of the donors reported approximately 300 Gb of sequence data and about 120 million unique TCR beta sequences obtained from roughly 170 million T cells. An early release that covered about 600 HLA-typed donors contained approximately 300 gigabases of sequencing data and 85 million to 100 million unique TCR sequences. Of the 300 to 500 genotyped donors, 70% to 90% were placed in the genetic ancestry cluster associated with self-reported Caucasian donors. The aim of the study was to test whether cataloging public T cell receptors could identify signatures of past pathogen exposure. Using immunosequencing, the study profiled T cell repertoires from about 620 subjects and related those repertoires to cytomegalovirus serostatus. Besides the first cohort of more than 650 subjects, a separate validation cohort made up of around 120 different subjects was used. To predict cytomegalovirus infection status, the study combined high-throughput TCR immunosequencing, statistical association of individual TCRs with disease status, and machine learning. In a later analysis, previously published TCR beta repertoires from 600 to 850 donors were re-analyzed and high-resolution HLA genotyping was added so that TCR occurrence patterns could be studied. Rather than using new phenotypic data, the later analysis identified candidate immune exposures from TCR beta sequences and from how often those sequences occurred across donors. An earlier analysis of fewer than 700 of the donors applied high-throughput TCR beta sequencing to assess whether each TCR beta V gene segment acted as functional or pseudogenic. Donor age, sex, ethnicity and CMV serostatus were collected together with the repertoire data. In a later genetic analysis, genome-wide SNP genotypes for about 55% of the roughly 700 donors were used, and that subset was treated as a discovery cohort. All discovery cohort repertoires had been generated on a single sequencing platform. Both class I and class II loci were covered by HLA typing, at four-digit resolution. The number of donors typed differed by locus, with 629-630 for A, B, C, DRB1 and DQB1, around 500 for DQA1, 606 for DPA1, and around 450 for DPB1. Because of strong linkage in the cohort, five DR-DQ haplotypes were treated as single units for association and clustering. On average, roughly 240,000 unique TCR beta nucleotide sequences were sequenced per donor among about 400 genotyped donors of the cohort, with roughly 18% of those sequences being non-productive. General study outcomes and caveats: Cytomegalovirus status was reported to be diagnosed by the classifier with high specificity and sensitivity in both the original and validation cohorts. A further reported finding was that TCR beta sequences accurately predicted the HLA-A and HLA-B alleles for most subjects in the first cohort. A cluster of highly shared sequence variants was judged likely to represent a technical artifact of the sequencing pipeline. In a later genetic analysis, fewer N-insertions in productive TCRs were reported among donors in an Asian-associated ancestry cluster than the approximately 710-donor mean. Because the 87-base-pair reads could not distinguish some IMGT-functional V segments, including TRBV6-2 and TRBV6-3, those segments were excluded. In vitro tests confirmed that a few of the cytomegalovirus-associated TCR beta chains recognize cytomegalovirus antigens. Most CMV-associated TCR beta chains appeared to be HLA-restricted in a later analysis, and the HLA associations seemed to be driven largely by CMV exposure. Because HLA typing was missing for some donors at each locus, association tests included only the typed subset. A later analysis reported that several top co-occurrence clusters appeared linked to parvovirus B19, influenza, CMV and Epstein-Barr virus. A total of roughly 160 TCR beta chains were listed by the study as associated with cytomegalovirus. The earlier analysis of approximately 590 of the donors excluded approximately 17 rarely observed V segments, including chromosome 9 orphons, because counts were too low. Strong co-occurrence of HLA alleles, especially DR and DQ, made assigning TCR associations to individual alleles difficult. Linkage disequilibrium might explain the correlated functional status among segregating V segments, but an unknown experimental factor could not be ruled out. Compared with equally common non-associated chains, HLA-associated TCR beta chains in a later analysis were more clonally expanded and had lower generation probabilities. Most TCR sequences were observed very rarely across donors, whereas some public TCRs were present in many individuals. A later analysis found that TCR association rates varied across HLA loci, with DRB1 alleles showing the most associated TCRs and HLA-C alleles the fewest. Roughly uniform sequencing depth across donors was assumed in presence/absence analyses, although this assumption may not hold. In an earlier analysis of around 500 of the donors, most TCR beta V segments appeared in productive rearrangements about 87% or about 30% of the time, broadly matching IMGT annotations. A later analysis associated around 16,000 TCR beta sequences with specific HLA alleles at a false discovery rate of 0.05. In this cohort, only TCR beta chains were sequenced, and detectable features were limited by the absence of alpha or paired-chain data. In a later genetic analysis, a missense DCLRE1C variant was associated with V-gene and J-gene trimming of TCR beta chains, and the association was replicated in an independent cohort. For the cohort, immune exposure information was limited to CMV serostatus. The authors suggested that the approach could potentially be generalized to other disease states and immunological phenotypes.

The cohort consisted of 650 to 850 healthy bone marrow donors. At the time of sampling, every cohort member was nominally healthy, though immune exposures that went unrecorded were likely present. The donor was CMV seropositive and was included in the group of approximately 300 seropositive cohort members. Each donor provided a peripheral blood sample, and peripheral blood mononuclear cells were used for TCR beta sequencing. The Qiagen DNeasy Blood Extraction Kit was used to extract genomic DNA from the blood cell samples. The junction shows trimming of 0 bases on V and 4 bases on J, and the gene matches do not reach 1 base of it. Including cysteine and phenylalanine, the CDR3 has 15 amino acids. Kept here is only the CDR3 DNA, which spans 45 bases and is read in frame from base 1. The germline V gene specifies SQVTM as CDR1 and ANQGSEA as CDR2. In regard to this clone: The antigen this receptor binds is unknown. No base quality information exists; no much larger clone differs at one position.

Library method: the immunoSEQ multiplex PCR assay. For the multiplex PCR, a mixture combining 60 forward primers for TCR Vbeta segments and 13 reverse primers for TCR Jbeta segments was used. The CDR3 region of rearranged TCR beta genes was amplified from genomic DNA with a multiplex PCR assay. On the Illumina HiSeq System, the amplified TCR beta libraries were sequenced as 87-base-pair reads. In the paper's pipeline: Across the 700 or so repertoires, a later analysis counted 60 million to 90 million unique TCR beta chains, 9 million to 14 million of which were shared by at least two donors. To remove PCR and sequencing errors, raw reads were error-corrected and collapsed into unique sequences using a nearest-neighbor algorithm that merged closely related sequences. CDR3 sequences were aligned to IMGT reference sequences to assign V, D and J gene segments. For a sequence to be retained, a match of at least six nucleotides to both a V gene segment and a J gene segment was required. A rearrangement was called productive if the CDR3 had no stop codons and remained in frame with V and J, and every other rearrangement was called non-productive. Following IMGT convention, CDR3 was defined as the stretch from the second conserved V-encoded cysteine to the conserved J-encoded phenylalanine. The earlier analysis of about 500 of the donors excluded sequences that lacked an unambiguous match to a single V gene segment. An earlier analysis of about 600 of the donors called V segments functional above 56.7% productive rearrangements and segregating when the between-donor standard deviation exceeded 5%. A statistical classification framework was built for diagnosing cytomegalovirus status from the catalog of TCR beta chain sequences. In a later analysis, V and J genes were assigned by comparing TCR nucleotide sequences against IMGT/GENE-DB human TR gene sequences. Using the TCRdist pipeline, a later analysis assigned CDR3 sequences along with most-parsimonious VDJ recombination scenarios. A later analysis defined each TCR beta chain by its CDR3 amino acid sequence plus V-gene family, and excluded reads lacking a unique V-gene family. To address suspected cross-contamination and a sequencing artifact, a later analysis removed approximately 600 highly shared, low-generation-probability nucleotide sequences. In a later analysis, a clonal expansion index for each public chain was calculated from normalized within-repertoire ranks of inferred template counts. Generation probabilities in a later analysis came from a VDJ recombination model fitted to out-of-frame rearrangements, and those results were checked against IGoR. In a later analysis, hypergeometric tests were used to score TCR-TCR, TCR-HLA and TCR-CMV co-occurrence, with a repertoire-size bias correction applied to TCR pairs. In a later analysis, false discovery rates were estimated by permuting HLA or CMV assignments 20 times. In a later analysis, co-occurring TCRs were grouped using DBSCAN, and TCRdist sequence similarity was added for clustering within HLA-allele-positive subsets. Co-occurrence clustering excluded repertoires with fewer than 30,000 or more than 120,000 public chains, plus five with anomalous nucleotide sharing. As stored in TCRdb, this immuneACCESS dataset retains in-frame rearrangements with V and J assigned. A fraction of the clones does not appear; measured against another copy, unresolved V genes explain less than half of the discrepancy, and the remainder lacks a known reason. V and J calls plus clone size are reproduced from that table; the DNA served to infer D and trimming. Present in this sample are 96,000 or so clones, approximately 75% of which were seen just once. Of the sample, 2.5% to 3.5% is held by the ten largest clones.

Sequencing was performed on PBMCs. This receptor was obtained from a female donor in good health and CMV-seropositive. The chain joins TRBV29-1 to TRBJ2-5, with TRBD2 identical over 14 junction bases. The DNA reads TGCAGCGTTGAAGATGGACTAGCGGGAGGAGAGACCCAGTACTTC. Protein translation: CSVEDGLAGGETQYF. Outside the CDR3, residues come from the reference TRBV29-1 and TRBJ2-5 proteins, so the full variable domain is: SAVISQKPSRDICQRGTSLTIQCQVDSQVTMMFWYRQQPGQSLTLIATANQGSEATYESGFVIDKFPISRPNLTFSTLTVSNMSPEDSSIYLCSVEDGLAGGETQYFGPGTRLLVL.